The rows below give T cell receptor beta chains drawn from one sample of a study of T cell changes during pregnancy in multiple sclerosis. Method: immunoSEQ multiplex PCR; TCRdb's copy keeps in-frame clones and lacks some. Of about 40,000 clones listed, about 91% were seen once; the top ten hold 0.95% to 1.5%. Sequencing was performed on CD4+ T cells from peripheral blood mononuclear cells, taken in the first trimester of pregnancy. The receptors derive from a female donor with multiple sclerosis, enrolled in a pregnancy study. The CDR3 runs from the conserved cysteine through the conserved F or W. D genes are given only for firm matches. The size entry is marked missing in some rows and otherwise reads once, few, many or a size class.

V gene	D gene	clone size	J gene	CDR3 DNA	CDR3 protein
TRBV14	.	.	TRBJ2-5	TGTGCCAGCAGCCAGGATACTAGCAGGGAGACCCAGTACTTC	CASSQDTSRETQYF
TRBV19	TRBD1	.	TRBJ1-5	TGTGCCAGTAGTCCGTTCGACAGGGGAGATAATCAGCCCCAGCATTTT	CASSPFDRGDNQPQHF
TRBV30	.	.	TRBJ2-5	TGTGCCTGGAGCGGGTCCGAGACCCAGTACTTC	CAWSGSETQYF
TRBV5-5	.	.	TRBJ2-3	TGTGCCAGCAGCTTGTTGAGGGTCCACACGAACAGCACAGATACGCAGTATTTT	CASSLLRVHTNSTDTQYF
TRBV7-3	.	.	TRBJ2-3	TGTGCCAGCAGCTTAAGGTCGACAGGTAGAACAGATACGCAGTATTTT	CASSLRSTGRTDTQYF
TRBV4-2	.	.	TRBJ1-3	TGTGCCAGCAGCCGACAGTTGAGCTCTGGAAACACCATATATTTT	CASSRQLSSGNTIYF
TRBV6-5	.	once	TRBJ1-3	TGTGCCAGCAGTTACATGGGGGGGAGCTCTGGAAACACCATATATTTT	CASSYMGGSSGNTIYF
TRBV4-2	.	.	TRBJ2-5	TGTGCCAGCAGCCAGGGCCTTAGCGACCGGGGGGAGACCCAGTACTTC	CASSQGLSDRGETQYF
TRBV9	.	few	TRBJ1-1	TGTGCCAGCAGCGTAGATTTCGGGAACACTGAAGCTTTCTTT	CASSVDFGNTEAFF
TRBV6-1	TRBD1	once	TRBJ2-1	TGTGCCAGCAGTGTAGGGACAGGGATGGGCAATGAGCAGTTCTTC	CASSVGTGMGNEQFF
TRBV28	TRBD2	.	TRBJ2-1	TGTGCCAGCAGCCCCGGGGGGGGCGGAGGCTCCTACAATGAGCAGTTCTTC	CASSPGGGGGSYNEQFF
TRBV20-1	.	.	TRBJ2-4	TGCAGTGCTGGCAGGGGAAACATTCAGTACTTC	CSAGRGNIQYF
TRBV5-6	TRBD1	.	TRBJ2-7	TGTGCCAGCAGCCTACACCGGGACAGGGACTACGAGCAGTACTTC	CASSLHRDRDYEQYF
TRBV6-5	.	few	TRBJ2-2	TGTGCCAGCAGTATGGGAGGGGGGCCCGGGGAGCTGTTTTTT	CASSMGGGPGELFF
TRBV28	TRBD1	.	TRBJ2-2	TGTGCCAGCAGGGGACAGGTAGACACCGGGGAGCTGTTTTTT	CASRGQVDTGELFF
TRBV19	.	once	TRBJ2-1	TGTGCCAGTAGCAGTCCAAGCGCCGCCTCCTACAATGAGCAGTTCTTC	CASSSPSAASYNEQFF
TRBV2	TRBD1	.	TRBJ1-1	TGTGCCAGCGGGGGACAGGGTGGGACTTTCTTT	CASGGQGGTFF
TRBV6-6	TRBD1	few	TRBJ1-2	TGTGCCAGCAGACCCGGACAGGGTCATGGCTACACCTTC	CASRPGQGHGYTF
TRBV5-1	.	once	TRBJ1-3	TGCGCCAGCAGCTTGGATCAAGGGGCTCTTGGAAACACCATATATTTT	CASSLDQGALGNTIYF
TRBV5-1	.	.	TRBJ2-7	TGCGCCAGTTCGGAGGAATCAGGCTCCTACGAGCAGTACTTC	CASSEESGSYEQYF
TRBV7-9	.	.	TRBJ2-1	TGTGCCAGCAGCTTAGGGGCGGGGTCATACAATGAGCAGTTCTTC	CASSLGAGSYNEQFF
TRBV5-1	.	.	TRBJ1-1	TGCGCCAGCAGCTTGGCGGGGGGAAAAAACACTGAAGCTTTCTTT	CASSLAGGKNTEAFF
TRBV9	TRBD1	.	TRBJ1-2	TGTGCCAGCAGCGCCAGAGGGGGCGGTAACTATGGCTACACCTTC	CASSARGGGNYGYTF
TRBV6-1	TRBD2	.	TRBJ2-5	TGTGCCAGCAGGGGACTAGCCCAAGAGACCCAGTACTTC	CASRGLAQETQYF
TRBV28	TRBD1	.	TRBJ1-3	TGTGCCAGCAGTTCGGGACAGGGGGCATACACCATATATTTT	CASSSGQGAYTIYF
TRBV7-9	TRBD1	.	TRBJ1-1	TGTGCCAGCAGCCCCGGGACAGGGAGAGCTTTCTTT	CASSPGTGRAFF
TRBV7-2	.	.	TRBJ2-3	TGTGCCAGCAGTTATGGCGGGGCCGGGTCCGATACGCAGTATTTT	CASSYGGAGSDTQYF
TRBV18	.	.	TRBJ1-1	TGTGCCAGCTCACCCCCAACCCAGGGGGCTTTCTTT	CASSPPTQGAFF